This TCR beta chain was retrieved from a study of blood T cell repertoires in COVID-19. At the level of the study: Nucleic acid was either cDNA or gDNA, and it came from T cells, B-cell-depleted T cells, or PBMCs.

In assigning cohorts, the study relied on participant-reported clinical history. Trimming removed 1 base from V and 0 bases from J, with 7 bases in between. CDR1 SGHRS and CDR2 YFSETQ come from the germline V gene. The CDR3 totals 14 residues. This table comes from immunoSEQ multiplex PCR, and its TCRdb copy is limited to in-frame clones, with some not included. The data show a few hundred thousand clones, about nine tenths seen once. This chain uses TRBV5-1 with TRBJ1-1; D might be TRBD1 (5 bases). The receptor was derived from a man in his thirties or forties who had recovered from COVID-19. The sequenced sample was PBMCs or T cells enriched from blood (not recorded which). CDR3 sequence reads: CASSLQGMNTEAFF. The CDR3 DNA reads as TGCGCCAGCAGCTTGCAGGGTATGAACACTGAAGCTTTCTTT.